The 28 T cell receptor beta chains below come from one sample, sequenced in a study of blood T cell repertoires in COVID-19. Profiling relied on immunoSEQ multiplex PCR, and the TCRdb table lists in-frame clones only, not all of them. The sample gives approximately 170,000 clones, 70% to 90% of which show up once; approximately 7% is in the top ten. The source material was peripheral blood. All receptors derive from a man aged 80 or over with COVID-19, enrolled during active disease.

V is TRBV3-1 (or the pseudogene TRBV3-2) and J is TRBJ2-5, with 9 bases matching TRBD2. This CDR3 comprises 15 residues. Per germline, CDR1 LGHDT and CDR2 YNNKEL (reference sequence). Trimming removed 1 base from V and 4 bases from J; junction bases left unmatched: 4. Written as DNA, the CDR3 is TGTGCCAGCAGCCAAGCCCTAGCGGGGCCAGAGACCCAGTACTTC. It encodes CASSQALAGPETQYF.

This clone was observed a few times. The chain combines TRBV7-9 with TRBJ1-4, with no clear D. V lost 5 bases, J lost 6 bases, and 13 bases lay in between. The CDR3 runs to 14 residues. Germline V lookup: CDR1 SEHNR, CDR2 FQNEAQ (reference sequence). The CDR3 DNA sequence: TGTGCCAGCAGCAGAGATTACGGGGATGAAAAACTGTTTTTT. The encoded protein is CASSRDYGDEKLFF.

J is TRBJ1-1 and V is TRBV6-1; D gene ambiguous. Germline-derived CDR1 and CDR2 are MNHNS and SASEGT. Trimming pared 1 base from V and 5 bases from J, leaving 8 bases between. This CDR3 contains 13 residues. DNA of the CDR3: TGTGCCAGCAGTGAAGGTCAACGGACTGAAGCTTTCTTT. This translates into CASSEGQRTEAFF.

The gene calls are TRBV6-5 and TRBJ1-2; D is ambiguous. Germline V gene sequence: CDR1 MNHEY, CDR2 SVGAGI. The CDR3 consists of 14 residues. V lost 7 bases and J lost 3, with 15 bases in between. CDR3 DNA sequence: TGTGCCAGCAACCGAGGGAGAAGGGACTATGGCTACACCTTC. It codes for CASNRGRRDYGYTF.

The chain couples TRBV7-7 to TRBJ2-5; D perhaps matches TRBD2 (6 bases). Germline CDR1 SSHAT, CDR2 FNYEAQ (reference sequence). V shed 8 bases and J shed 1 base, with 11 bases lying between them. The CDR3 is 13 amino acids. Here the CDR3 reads CASGGLSQETQYF. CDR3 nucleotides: TGTGCCAGCGGGGGACTGAGCCAAGAGACCCAGTACTTC.

DNA of the CDR3: TGTGCCAGCAGCTTGACAGGGGGCCGGAACACTGAAGCTTTCTTT. It yields the protein CASSLTGGRNTEAFF. The rearrangement uses TRBV7-3 and TRBJ1-1; the match to TRBD1 covers 10 bases. J gave up 1 base and V 3 bases, and 2 bases lay outside the gene matches. Germline V lookup: CDR1 SGHTA, CDR2 FQGTGA. This CDR3 region has 15 residues.

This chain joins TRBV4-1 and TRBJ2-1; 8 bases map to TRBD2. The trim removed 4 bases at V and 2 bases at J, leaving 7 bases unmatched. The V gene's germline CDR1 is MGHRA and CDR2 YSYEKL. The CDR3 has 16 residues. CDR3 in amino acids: CASSPRAGGTYNEQFF. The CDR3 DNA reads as TGCGCCAGCAGCCCGCGCGCGGGGGGCACCTACAATGAGCAGTTCTTC.

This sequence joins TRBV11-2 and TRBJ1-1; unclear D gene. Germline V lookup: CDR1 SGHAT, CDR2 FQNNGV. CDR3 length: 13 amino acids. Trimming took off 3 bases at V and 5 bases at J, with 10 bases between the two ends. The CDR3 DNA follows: TGTGCCAGCAGCTTTGTAGGAGAGACTGAAGCTTTCTTT. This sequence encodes CASSFVGETEAFF. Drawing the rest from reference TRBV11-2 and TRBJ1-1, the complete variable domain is EAGVAQSPRYKIIEKRQSVAFWCNPISGHATLYWYQQILGQGPKLLIQFQNNGVVDDSQLPKDRFSAERLKGVDSTLKIQPAKLEDSAVYLCASSFVGETEAFFGQGTRLTVV.

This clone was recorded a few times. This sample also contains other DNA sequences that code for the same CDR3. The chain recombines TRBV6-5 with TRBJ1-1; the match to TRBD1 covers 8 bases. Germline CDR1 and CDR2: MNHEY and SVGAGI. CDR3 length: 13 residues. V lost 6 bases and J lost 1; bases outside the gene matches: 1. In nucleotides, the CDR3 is TGTGCCAGCAGCGGACAGGGGAACACTGAAGCTTTCTTT. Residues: CASSGQGNTEAFF.

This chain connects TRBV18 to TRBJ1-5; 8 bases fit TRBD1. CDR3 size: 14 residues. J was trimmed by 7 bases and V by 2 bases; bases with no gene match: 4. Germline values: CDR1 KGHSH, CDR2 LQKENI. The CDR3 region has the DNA TGTGCCAGCTCACCAGCAGGGGGCGAACAGCCCCAGCATTTT. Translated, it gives CASSPAGGEQPQHF.

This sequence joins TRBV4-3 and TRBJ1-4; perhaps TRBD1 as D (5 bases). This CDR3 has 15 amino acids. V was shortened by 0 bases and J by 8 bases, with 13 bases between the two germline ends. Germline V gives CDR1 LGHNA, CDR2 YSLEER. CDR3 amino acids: CASSQDEEGWEKLFF. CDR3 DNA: TGCGCCAGCAGCCAAGATGAGGAGGGGTGGGAAAAACTGTTTTTT.

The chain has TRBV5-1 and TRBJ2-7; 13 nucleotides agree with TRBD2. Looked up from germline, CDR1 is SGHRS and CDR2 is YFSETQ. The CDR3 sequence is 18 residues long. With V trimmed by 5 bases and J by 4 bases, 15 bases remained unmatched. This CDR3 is CASRPPLLAGGPLYEQYF. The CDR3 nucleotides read TGCGCCAGCAGACCGCCCCTACTAGCGGGGGGGCCCTTATACGAGCAGTACTTC.

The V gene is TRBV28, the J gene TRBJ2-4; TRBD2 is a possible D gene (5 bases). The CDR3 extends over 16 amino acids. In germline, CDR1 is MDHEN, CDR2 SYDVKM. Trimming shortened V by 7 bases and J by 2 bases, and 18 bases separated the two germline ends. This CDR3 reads CASTSRGPVSKNIQYF. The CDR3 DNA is TGTGCCAGCACCTCTCGAGGGCCAGTCTCCAAAAACATTCAGTACTTC.

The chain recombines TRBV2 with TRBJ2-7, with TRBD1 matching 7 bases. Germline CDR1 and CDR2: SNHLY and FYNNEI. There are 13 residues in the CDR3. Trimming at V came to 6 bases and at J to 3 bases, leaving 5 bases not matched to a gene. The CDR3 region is CASRYRDSYEQYF. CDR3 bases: TGTGCCAGCAGATATCGGGACAGCTACGAGCAGTACTTC.

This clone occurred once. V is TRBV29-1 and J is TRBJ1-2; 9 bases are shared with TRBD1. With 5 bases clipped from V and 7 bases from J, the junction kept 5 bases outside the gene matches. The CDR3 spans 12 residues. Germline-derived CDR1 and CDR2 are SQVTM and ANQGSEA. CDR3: CSVTGTGSGYTF. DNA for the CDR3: TGCAGCGTTACCGGGACAGGGTCTGGCTACACCTTC. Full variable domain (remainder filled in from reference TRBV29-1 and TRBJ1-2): SAVISQKPSRDICQRGTSLTIQCQVDSQVTMMFWYRQQPGQSLTLIATANQGSEATYESGFVIDKFPISRPNLTFSTLTVSNMSPEDSSIYLCSVTGTGSGYTFGSGTRLTVV.

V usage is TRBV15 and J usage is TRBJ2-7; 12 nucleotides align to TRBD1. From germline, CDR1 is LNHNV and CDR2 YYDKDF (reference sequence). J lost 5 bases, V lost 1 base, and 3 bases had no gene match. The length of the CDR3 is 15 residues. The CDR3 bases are TGTGCCACCAGCAGAGGGGGACAGGGGGCCCACGAGCAGTACTTC. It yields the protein CATSRGGQGAHEQYF.

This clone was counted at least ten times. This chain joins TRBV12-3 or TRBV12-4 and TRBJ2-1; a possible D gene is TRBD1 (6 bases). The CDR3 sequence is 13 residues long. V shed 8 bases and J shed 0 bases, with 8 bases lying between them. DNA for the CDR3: TGTGCCAGCGGGGGCATCTCCTACAATGAGCAGTTCTTC. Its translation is CASGGISYNEQFF.

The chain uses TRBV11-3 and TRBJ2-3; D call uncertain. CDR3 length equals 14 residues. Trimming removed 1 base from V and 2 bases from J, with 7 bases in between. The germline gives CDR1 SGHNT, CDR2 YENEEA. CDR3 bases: TGTGCCAGCAGCTTAGGGGCAGCCACAGATACGCAGTATTTT. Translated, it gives CASSLGAATDTQYF.

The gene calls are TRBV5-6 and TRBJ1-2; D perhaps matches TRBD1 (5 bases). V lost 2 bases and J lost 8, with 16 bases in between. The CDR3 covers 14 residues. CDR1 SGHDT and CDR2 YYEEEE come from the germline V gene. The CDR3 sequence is CASSFPKGRGGYTF. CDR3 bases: TGTGCCAGCAGCTTTCCAAAGGGGCGTGGAGGCTACACCTTC.

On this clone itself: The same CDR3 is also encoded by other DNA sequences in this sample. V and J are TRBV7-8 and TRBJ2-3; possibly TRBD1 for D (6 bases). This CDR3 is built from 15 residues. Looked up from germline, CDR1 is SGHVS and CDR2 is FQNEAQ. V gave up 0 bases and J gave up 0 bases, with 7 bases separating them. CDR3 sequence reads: CASSLAQGSTDTQYF. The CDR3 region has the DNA TGTGCCAGCAGCTTAGCACAGGGAAGCACAGATACGCAGTATTTT.

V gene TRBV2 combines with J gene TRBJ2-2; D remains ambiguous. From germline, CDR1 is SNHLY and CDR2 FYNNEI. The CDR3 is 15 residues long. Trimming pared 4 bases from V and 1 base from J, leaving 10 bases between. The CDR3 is CASSVNRLNTGELFF. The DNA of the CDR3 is TGTGCCAGCAGTGTAAACAGATTGAACACCGGGGAGCTGTTTTTT.

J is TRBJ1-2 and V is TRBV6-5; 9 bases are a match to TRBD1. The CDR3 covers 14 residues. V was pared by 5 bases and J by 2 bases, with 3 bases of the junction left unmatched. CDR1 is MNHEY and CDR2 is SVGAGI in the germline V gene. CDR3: CASSRGQGNYGYTF. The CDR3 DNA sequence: TGTGCCAGCAGTCGGGGACAGGGAAACTATGGCTACACCTTC.

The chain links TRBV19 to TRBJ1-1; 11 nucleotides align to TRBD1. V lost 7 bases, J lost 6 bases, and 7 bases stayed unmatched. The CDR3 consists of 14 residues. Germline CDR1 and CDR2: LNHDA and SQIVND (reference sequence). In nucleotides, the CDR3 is TGTGCCAGTATCCGGACAGGGGGCGCGGCTGAAGCTTTCTTT. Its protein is CASIRTGGAAEAFF.

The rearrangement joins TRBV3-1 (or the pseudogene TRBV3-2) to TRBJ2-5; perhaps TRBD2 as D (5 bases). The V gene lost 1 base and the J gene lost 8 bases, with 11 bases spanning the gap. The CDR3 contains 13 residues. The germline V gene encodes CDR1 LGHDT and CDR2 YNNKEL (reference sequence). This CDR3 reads CASSQGREVTQYF. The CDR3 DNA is TGTGCCAGCAGCCAAGGACGGGAAGTCACCCAGTACTTC.

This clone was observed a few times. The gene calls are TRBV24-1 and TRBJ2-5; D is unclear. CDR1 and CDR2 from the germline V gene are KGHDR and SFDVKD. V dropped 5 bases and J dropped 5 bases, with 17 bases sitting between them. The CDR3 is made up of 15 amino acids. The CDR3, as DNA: TGTGCCACCAGTGCCTCGGGTGGTCCGACGGAGACCCAGTACTTC. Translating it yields CATSASGGPTETQYF.

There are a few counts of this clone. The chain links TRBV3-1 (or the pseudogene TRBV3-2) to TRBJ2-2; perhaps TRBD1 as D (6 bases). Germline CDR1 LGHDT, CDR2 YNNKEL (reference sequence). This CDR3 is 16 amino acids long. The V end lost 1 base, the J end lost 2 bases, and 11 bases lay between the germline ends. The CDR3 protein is CASSQAGQFNTGELFF. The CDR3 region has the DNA TGTGCCAGCAGCCAAGCCGGACAGTTCAACACCGGGGAGCTGTTTTTT.

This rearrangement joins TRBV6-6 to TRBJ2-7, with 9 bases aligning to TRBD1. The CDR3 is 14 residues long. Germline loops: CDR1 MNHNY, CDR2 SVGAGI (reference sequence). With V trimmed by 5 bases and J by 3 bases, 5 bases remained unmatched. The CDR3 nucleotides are TGTGCCAGCAGTACAACGGGACAGGGCTACGAGCAGTACTTC. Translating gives CASSTTGQGYEQYF.

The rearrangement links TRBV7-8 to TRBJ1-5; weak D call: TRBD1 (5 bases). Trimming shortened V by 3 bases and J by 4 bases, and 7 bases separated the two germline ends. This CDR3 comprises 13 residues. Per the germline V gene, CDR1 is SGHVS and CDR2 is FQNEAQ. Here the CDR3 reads CASSLDKNQPQHF. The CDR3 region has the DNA TGTGCCAGCAGCTTGGACAAGAATCAGCCCCAGCATTTT.